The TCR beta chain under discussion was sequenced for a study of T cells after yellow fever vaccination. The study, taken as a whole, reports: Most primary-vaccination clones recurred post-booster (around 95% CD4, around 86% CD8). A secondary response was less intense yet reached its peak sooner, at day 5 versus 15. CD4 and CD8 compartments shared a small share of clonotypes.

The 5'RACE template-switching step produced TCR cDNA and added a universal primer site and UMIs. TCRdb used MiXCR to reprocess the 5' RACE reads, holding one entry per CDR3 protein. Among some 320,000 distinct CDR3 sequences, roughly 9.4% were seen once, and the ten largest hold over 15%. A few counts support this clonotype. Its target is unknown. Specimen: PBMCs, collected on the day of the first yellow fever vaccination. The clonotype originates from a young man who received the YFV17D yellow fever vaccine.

The CDR3 DNA follows: TGTGCCAGCAGCTTAGTCGGCAGTGCTCAGCCCCAGCATTTT. Protein sequence: CASSLVGSAQPQHF. This chain uses TRBV7-2 with TRBJ1-5; D is unclear. With 1 base removed from V and 6 bases from J, the gap between germline ends came to 10 bases. The CDR3 length is 14 residues. Germline CDR1 SGHTA, CDR2 FQGNSA.